This T cell receptor (beta chain) was captured by sequencing in a study of cytomegalovirus exposure and HLA in healthy donors. Germline V gene lookup returns CDR1 MNHEY and CDR2 SMNVEV (reference sequence). The V and J ends lost 6 bases and 2 bases respectively, with 13 bases between them. The CDR3 has 14 amino acids. The PCR used 60 Vbeta and 13 Jbeta primers. TCRdb's table, derived via immunoSEQ multiplex PCR, lists solely in-frame clones and lacks some. This sample has tens of thousands of clones, with 55% to 75% found just once. The sequence was collected from a man younger than 40 in good health and CMV-seronegative. This sequence joins TRBV27 and TRBJ1-1, with D unclear. The specimen was PBMCs. CDR3 region: CASSRRGQNTEAFF. The CDR3 DNA follows: TGTGCCAGCAGCCGCAGAGGCCAAAACACTGAAGCTTTCTTT.